This paragraph covers one TCR beta chain sequence. These data come from a study of shared clonotypes between healthy human individuals. The wider study: Samples came from two female and three male donors aged 18 to 49.

Sequencing used immunoSEQ multiplex PCR; TCRdb keeps in-frame clones, though not all of them. Among approximately 710,000 clones listed, 90% were seen once. Researchers reported that CD8 memory united CD45RO+ cells with CCR7-negative CD45RA+ TemRA cells. Trimming removed 5 bases from V and 5 bases from J; junction bases left unmatched: 10. This CDR3 is 14 amino acids long. CDR1 and CDR2 (germline): SQVTM, ANQGSEA. The clonotype originates from a man in his late teens or twenties in good health. Some clones in this sample may be carry-over from other donors' samples. Sequences were obtained from memory CD8+ T cells from PBMCs. Subset denoted: CD45RO+ cells pooled with CCR7-negative TemRA cells. The J gene is TRBJ1-2, the V gene TRBV29-1; 8 positions agree with TRBD1. CDR3 nucleotides: TGCAGCGTTTATGGTGGGGACAGGATGTATGGCTACACCTTC. Its translation: CSVYGGDRMYGYTF.